The 6 T cell receptor beta chains below all came from one sample that was sequenced in a study of molecular identifiers for immune sequencing clone quantification. Each CDR3 protein gets one entry after TCRdb re-called the PCR reads with MiXCR. The sample includes tens of thousands of distinct CDR3 sequences, 20% to 25% of them seen just once. Material for sequencing was naive CD8+ T cells from blood, with Jurkat cell RNA spiked in. Sample subset: FACS-sorted CD8+CD4-CCR7+CD45RA+ naive T cells. These TCRs come from a human donor in good health. Some libraries in this study had Jurkat cell RNA spiked in.

V gene TRBV5-5 combines with J gene TRBJ1-1; the D is unclear. Germline loops: CDR1 SGHKS, CDR2 YYEKEE (reference sequence). V lost 7 bases and J 4 bases, leaving 11 bases between the germline ends. This CDR3 contains 12 residues. CDR3 sequence: CASAGMSTEAFF. CDR3 DNA: TGTGCCAGCGCCGGGATGAGCACTGAAGCTTTCTTT. Supplemented by reference TRBV5-5 and TRBJ1-1, the full variable domain reads DAGVTQSPTHLIKTRGQQVTLRCSPISGHKSVSWYQQVLGQGPQFIFQYYEKEERGRGNFPDRFSARQFPNYSSELNVNALLLGDSALYLCASAGMSTEAFFGQGTRLTVV.

On this clonotype itself: A much bigger clone sits one base away, suggesting this may be a read error. The V call is TRBV4-1, the J call TRBJ2-1; a weak D match, TRBD1 (6 bases). Germline V CDR1 and CDR2: MGHRA, YSYEKL. The CDR3 contains 15 residues. The CDR3 region is CASSQVWTAGDEQLF. The CDR3 coding sequence is TGCGCCAGCAGCCAAGTTTGGACAGCAGGCGATGAGCAGCTCTTC.

This rearrangement joins TRBV2 to TRBJ2-7, with 7 bases fitting TRBD1. After removal of 5 bases from V and 0 bases from J, the junction contained 7 bases not matched to a gene. This CDR3 has 15 residues. Germline V CDR1 and CDR2: SNHLY, FYNNEI. The CDR3 DNA reads as TGTGCCAGCAGTTCAGAGACAGGGTCCTCCTACGAGCAGTACTTC. Encoded protein: CASSSETGSSYEQYF.

V gene TRBV4-1 combines with J gene TRBJ2-5; D tentatively reads TRBD1 or TRBD2 (5 bases each). The CDR3 contains 14 residues. Germline loops: CDR1 MGHRA, CDR2 YSYEKL. Between the trimmed V and J ends, which lost 3 bases and 4 bases, there was a span of 12 bases. The CDR3 here is CASSHRGAGETQYF. In nucleotides, the CDR3 is TGCGCCAGCAGCCATCGAGGGGCTGGAGAGACCCAGTACTTC.

The rearrangement links TRBV6-2 or TRBV6-3 to TRBJ1-1, with D possibly matching TRBD1 (5 bases). CDR1 and CDR2 from the germline V gene are MNHEY and SVGEGT. The CDR3 covers 18 residues. Deletions cut 0 bases from V and 0 bases from J, with 17 bases between. CDR3 sequence (DNA): TGTGCCAGCAGTTACTCGAACGCGTGGGGCAGTATGAACACTGAAGCTTTCTTT. Its translation is CASSYSNAWGSMNTEAFF.

This clonotype was picked up many times. V is TRBV9 and J is TRBJ1-6, with no clear D. The V end was cut by 6 bases, the J end by 13 bases, with 2 bases between. This CDR3 spans 8 amino acids. CDR1 SGDLS and CDR2 YYNGEE come from the germline V gene. The CDR3 nucleotides read TGTGCCAGCATGCCCCTCCACTTT. Its protein product is CASMPLHF.